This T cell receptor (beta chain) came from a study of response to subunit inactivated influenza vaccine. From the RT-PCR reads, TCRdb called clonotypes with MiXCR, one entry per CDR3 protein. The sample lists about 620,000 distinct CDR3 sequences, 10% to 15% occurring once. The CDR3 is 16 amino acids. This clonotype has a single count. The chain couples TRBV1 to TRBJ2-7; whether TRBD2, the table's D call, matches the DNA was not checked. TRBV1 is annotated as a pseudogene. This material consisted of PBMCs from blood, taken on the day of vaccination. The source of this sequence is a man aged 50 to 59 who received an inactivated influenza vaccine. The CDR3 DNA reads TGCACCAGCAGCCATGGGCTAGCGGGGGGAACCTACGAGCAGTACTTC. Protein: CTSSHGLAGGTYEQYF.